This entry describes one T cell receptor beta chain. The sample holds one count of this clonotype. Its recognized antigen is unknown. It has no much larger one-base neighbor in the sample; base qualities were not kept. The donors were 40 or so Caucasian individuals from Russia, aged 6 to 90 years, who were systemically healthy. Each donor gave about 11 milliliters of peripheral blood, drawn into EDTA-treated Vacutainer tubes. Ficoll-Paque density-gradient centrifugation was used to isolate PBMCs, with at least 6 million obtained per sample. Trizol reagent was used to extract total RNA from the PBMCs, yielding at least 5.5 micrograms per sample. The percentages of naive CD45RAhigh/CD27high T cells were determined by flow cytometry on a PBMC aliquot from every donor. Trimming costs V 6 bases and J 4 bases, and their ends lie 23 bases apart. Reading the germline V gene gives CDR1 SGHAT and CDR2 FQNNGV. From its cysteine to its phenylalanine, the CDR3 spans 17 amino acids. Only CDR3 DNA remains: 51 bases, in frame from the first base.

The library was made by 5' RACE. The reads were generated on an Illumina HiSeq 2500. A second PCR of about 7 to 12 cycles was performed with a sample-barcoded 5' primer and a J-beta primer mix. A template-switch 5' adaptor carrying 12 random nucleotides introduced a unique molecular identifier onto each TCR beta cDNA molecule. At least 3 million CDR3-containing paired-end reads were obtained from each sample. The Mint cDNA synthesis kit, primed by a TRBC-specific oligonucleotide, was used to synthesize first-strand cDNA from all RNA. After uracil-DNA glycosylase treatment, a first 18-cycle PCR used universal primers M1SS and BC2_uni_R on all cDNA. The published analysis was carried out like this. For normalization, 1 million high-quality reads were randomly selected from each sample, with every read carrying a distinct molecular identifier. Reads with shared molecular identifiers were discarded instead of being binned into consensus sequences. MiTCR, run with a Q25 quality threshold and the strictest error-elimination algorithm, handled CDR3 identification, clonotype clustering and error correction. Lower-bound total TCR beta diversity was estimated with a nonparametric unseen species model using Euler transformation. TCRdb handled the public reads itself, with Q25 trimming in fastp and clone calling in MiXCR, and kept productive beta chains. Rows are unified per CDR3 protein, each entry keeping the most common DNA and genes. The V and J calls reflect TCRdb's pipeline rather than the authors' work. The sample table lists over 950,000 distinct CDR3 sequences, about 51% of them with a count of one. Roughly a fifth of the sample rests with the top ten.

This entry comes from a study of blood T cells in healthy people across ages (dated by TCRdb to about 2015). Regarding the research as a whole: Template switching captured roughly one uniquely barcoded TCR beta cDNA molecule per two T cells in model experiments. To avoid experimental bias, donors of different ages were randomly spread across the sequencing lanes. The study measured age-related changes in TCR beta repertoire diversity using deep sequencing normalized with unique cDNA molecular identifiers. Two additional independent replicas of 1 million unique cDNA reads from the same blood draw were analyzed for two donors (one aged 18 to 30 and one aged 80 or older). Four age groups were formed from the donors: young (average 16 years), middle-aged (less than 40), aged (around 68) and long-lived (approximately 78).

Here is what the overall study found, with its caveats: As age increased, observed TCR beta diversity per million T cells dropped in a roughly linear way, and a significant reduction was already evident by age 40. Compared with the aged group, the long-lived group had more naive CD4+ T cells, fewer expanded clones and increased TCR diversity, a pattern suggesting age selection. Estimates of total diversity based on one million sequenced T cells were regarded as lower bounds and as underestimates. Observed TCR beta diversity correlated strongly with the percentage of naive T cells measured by flow cytometry. The CMV infection status of donors was not known, potentially confounding age-related changes in expanded clonotypes. Since profiling was done on bulk unsorted PBMCs, naive and antigen-experienced compartments could not be conclusively compared.

Sequencing was performed on blood. The source is a woman aged 55-70 years in good health. The chain couples TRBV11-2 to TRBJ2-3; the D gene is tentatively TRBD1 or TRBD2, each matching 5 bases. In nucleotide form, the sequence is TGTGCCAGCAGTGGGATTAGGACCGCGAGGGGCGCAGATACGCAGTATTTT. It translates to CASSGIRTARGADTQYF.